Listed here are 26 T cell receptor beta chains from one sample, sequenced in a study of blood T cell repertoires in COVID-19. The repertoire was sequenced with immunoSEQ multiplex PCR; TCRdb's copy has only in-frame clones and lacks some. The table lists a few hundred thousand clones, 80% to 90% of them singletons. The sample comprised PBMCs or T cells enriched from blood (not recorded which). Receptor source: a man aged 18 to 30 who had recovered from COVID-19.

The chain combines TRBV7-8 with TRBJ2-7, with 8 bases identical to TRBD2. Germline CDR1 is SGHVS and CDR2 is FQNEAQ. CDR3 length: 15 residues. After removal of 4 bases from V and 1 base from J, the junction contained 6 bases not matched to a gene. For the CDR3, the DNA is TGTGCCAGCAGCTCCCCCGGGACTAGGTCCTACGAGCAGTACTTC. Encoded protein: CASSSPGTRSYEQYF.

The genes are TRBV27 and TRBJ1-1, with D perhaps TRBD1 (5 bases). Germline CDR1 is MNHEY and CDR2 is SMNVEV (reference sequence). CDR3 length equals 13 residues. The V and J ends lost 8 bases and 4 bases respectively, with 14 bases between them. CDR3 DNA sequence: TGTGCCAGCGGCAGCCAGGGAGGCACTGAAGCTTTCTTT. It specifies CASGSQGGTEAFF.

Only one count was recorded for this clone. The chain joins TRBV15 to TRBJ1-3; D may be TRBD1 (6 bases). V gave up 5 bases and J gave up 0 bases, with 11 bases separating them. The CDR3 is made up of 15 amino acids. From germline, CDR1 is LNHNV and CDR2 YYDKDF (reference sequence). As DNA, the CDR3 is TGTGCCACCAGCGAGGACAGCCTCTCTGGAAACACCATATATTTT. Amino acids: CATSEDSLSGNTIYF.

The chain's CDR3 is CASSPRQETGETQYF. The CDR3 DNA reads TGTGCCAGCTCACCGCGACAGGAAACCGGAGAGACCCAGTACTTC. The chain combines TRBV18 with TRBJ2-5; D might be TRBD1 (6 bases). Germline CDR1 is KGHSH and CDR2 is LQKENI. The germline V and J ends were trimmed by 3 bases and 4 bases, with 15 bases remaining between them. This CDR3 is built from 15 residues.

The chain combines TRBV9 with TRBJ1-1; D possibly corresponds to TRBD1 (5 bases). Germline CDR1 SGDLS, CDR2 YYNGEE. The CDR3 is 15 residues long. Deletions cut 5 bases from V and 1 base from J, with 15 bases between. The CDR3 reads CASRGGEVANTEAFF. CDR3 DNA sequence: TGTGCCAGCAGGGGGGGTGAGGTGGCGAACACTGAAGCTTTCTTT.

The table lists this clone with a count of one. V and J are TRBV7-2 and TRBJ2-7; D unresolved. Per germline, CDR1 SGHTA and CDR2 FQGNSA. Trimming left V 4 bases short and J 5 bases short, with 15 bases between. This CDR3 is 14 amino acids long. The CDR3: CASSSAARINEQYF. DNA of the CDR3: TGTGCCAGCAGCTCCGCCGCGCGGATTAACGAGCAGTACTTC.

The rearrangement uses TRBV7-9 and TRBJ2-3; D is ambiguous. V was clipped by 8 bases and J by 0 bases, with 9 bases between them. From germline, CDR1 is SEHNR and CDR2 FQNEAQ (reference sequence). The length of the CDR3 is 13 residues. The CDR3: CASATSSTDTQYF. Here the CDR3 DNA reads TGTGCCAGCGCAACAAGTAGCACAGATACGCAGTATTTT. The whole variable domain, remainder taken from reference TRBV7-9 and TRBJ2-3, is DTGVSQNPRHKITKRGQNVTFRCDPISEHNRLYWYRQTLGQGPEFLTYFQNEAQLEKSRLLSDRFSAERPKGSFSTLEIQRTEQGDSAMYLCASATSSTDTQYFGPGTRLTVL.

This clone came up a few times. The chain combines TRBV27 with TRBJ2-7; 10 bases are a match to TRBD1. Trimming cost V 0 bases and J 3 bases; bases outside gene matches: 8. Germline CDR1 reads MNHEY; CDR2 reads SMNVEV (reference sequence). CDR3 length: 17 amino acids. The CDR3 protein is CASSLSLSTGGLYEQYF. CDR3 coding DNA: TGTGCCAGCAGTTTATCACTCTCGACAGGGGGCCTCTACGAGCAGTACTTC.

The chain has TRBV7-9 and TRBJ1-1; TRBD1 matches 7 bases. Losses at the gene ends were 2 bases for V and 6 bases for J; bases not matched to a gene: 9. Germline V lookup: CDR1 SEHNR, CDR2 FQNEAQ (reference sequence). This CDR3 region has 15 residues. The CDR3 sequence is CASSLSTGRASEAFF. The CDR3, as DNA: TGTGCCAGCAGCTTATCGACAGGGCGTGCGTCTGAAGCTTTCTTT.

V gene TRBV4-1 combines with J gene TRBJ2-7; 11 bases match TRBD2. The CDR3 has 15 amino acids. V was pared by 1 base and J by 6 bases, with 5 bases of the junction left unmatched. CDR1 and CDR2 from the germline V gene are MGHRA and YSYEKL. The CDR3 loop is CASSQVGLAGGEQYF. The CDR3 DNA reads TGCGCCAGCAGCCAAGTGGGGCTAGCGGGAGGCGAGCAGTACTTC.

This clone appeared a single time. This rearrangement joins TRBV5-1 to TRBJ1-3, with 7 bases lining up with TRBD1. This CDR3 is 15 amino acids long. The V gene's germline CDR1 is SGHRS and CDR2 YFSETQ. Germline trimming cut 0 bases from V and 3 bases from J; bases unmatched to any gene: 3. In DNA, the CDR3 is TGCGCCAGCAGCTTGGGACAGGGCTATGGAAACACCATATATTTT. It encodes CASSLGQGYGNTIYF.

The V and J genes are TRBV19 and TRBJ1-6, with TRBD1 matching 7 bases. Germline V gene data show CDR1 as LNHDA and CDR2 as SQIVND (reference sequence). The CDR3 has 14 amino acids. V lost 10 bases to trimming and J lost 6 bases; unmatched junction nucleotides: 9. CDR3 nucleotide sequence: TGTGCCACCTCCAGGGGGGTTTTTAATTCACCCCTCCACTTT. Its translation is CATSRGVFNSPLHF. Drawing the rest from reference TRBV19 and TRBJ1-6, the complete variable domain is DGGITQSPKYLFRKEGQNVTLSCEQNLNHDAMYWYRQDPGQGLRLIYYSQIVNDFQKGDIAEGYSVSREKKESFPLTVTSAQKNPTAFYLCATSRGVFNSPLHFGNGTRLTVT.

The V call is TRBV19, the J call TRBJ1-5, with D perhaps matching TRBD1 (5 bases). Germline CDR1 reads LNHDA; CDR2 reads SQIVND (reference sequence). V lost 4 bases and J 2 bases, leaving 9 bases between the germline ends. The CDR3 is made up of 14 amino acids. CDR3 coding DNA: TGTGCCAGTAGTACCGGGGGTGGCAATCAGCCCCAGCATTTT. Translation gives CASSTGGGNQPQHF.

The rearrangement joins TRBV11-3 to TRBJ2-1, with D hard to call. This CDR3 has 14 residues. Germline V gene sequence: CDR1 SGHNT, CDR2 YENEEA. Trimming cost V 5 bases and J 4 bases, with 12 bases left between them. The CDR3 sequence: CASSPSRGYNEQFF. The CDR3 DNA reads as TGTGCCAGCAGCCCGAGCCGCGGATACAATGAGCAGTTCTTC. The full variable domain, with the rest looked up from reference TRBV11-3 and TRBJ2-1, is EAGVVQSPRYKIIEKKQPVAFWCNPISGHNTLYWYLQNLGQGPELLIRYENEEAVDDSQLPKDRFSAERLKGVDSTLKIQPAELGDSAVYLCASSPSRGYNEQFFGPGTRLTVL.

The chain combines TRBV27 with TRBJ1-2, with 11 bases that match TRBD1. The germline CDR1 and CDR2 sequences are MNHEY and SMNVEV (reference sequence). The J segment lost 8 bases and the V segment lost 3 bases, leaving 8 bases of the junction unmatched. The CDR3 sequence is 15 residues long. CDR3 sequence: CASSLEWTGGAGYTF. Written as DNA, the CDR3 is TGTGCCAGCAGTTTGGAATGGACAGGGGGCGCGGGCTACACCTTC.

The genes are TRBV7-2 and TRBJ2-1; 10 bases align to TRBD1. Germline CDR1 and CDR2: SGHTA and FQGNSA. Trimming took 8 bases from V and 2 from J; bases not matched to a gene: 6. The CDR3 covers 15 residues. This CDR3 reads CASGMGQGTYNEQFF. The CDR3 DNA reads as TGTGCCAGCGGCATGGGACAGGGGACCTACAATGAGCAGTTCTTC.

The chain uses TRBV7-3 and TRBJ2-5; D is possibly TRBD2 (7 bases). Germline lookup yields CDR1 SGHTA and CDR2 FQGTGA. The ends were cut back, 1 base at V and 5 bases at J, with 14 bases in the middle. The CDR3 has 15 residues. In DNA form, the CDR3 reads TGTGCCAGCAGCTTAAATGCAGGGGAGGGGGAGACCCAGTACTTC. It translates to CASSLNAGEGETQYF.

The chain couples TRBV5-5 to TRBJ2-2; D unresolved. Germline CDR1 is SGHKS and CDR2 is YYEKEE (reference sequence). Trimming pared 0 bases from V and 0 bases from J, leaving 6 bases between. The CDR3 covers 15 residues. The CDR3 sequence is CASSLAQTNTGELFF. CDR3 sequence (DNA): TGTGCCAGCAGCTTGGCTCAGACGAACACCGGGGAGCTGTTTTTT.

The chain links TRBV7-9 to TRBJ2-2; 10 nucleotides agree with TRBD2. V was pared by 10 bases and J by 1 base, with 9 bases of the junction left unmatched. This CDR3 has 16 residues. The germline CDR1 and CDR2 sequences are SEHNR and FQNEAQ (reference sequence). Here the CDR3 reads CATPVAGGLNTGELFF. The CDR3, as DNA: TGTGCCACCCCGGTAGCGGGAGGCTTGAACACCGGGGAGCTGTTTTTT.

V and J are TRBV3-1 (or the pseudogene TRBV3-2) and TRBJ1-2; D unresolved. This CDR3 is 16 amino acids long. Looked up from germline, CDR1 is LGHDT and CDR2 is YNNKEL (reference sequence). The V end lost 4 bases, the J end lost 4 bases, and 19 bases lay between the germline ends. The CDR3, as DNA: TGTGCCAGCAGCCCCCGATCGACTCAGGAGGGCTATGGCTACACCTTC. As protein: CASSPRSTQEGYGYTF.

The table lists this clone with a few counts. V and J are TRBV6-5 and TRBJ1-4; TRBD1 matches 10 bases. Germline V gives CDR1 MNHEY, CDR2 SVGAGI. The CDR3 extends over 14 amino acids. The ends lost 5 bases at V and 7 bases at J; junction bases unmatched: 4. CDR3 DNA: TGTGCCAGCAGTCGCGGGACAGGGGTTGAAAAACTGTTTTTT. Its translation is CASSRGTGVEKLFF.

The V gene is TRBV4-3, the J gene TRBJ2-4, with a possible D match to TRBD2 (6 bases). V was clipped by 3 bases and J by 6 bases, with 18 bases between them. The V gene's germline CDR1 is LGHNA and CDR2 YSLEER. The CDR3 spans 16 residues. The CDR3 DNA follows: TGCGCCAGCAGCCACGGGGACGCCCGGCGGGGAAACATTCAGTACTTC. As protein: CASSHGDARRGNIQYF.

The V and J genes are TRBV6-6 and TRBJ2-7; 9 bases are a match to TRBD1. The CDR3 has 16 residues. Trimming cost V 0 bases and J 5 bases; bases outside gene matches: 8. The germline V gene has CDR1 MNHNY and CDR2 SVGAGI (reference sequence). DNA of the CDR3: TGTGCCAGCAGTTACTCACCGGGACAGGGCGCCCACGAGCAGTACTTC. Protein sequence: CASSYSPGQGAHEQYF.

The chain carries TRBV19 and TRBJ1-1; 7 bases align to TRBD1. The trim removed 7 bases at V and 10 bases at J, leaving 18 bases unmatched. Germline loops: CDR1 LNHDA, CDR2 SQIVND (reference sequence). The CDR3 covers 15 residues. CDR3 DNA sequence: TGTGCCAGTAACGAACTCAGGGGGAACCTGGTTTTAGCTTTCTTT. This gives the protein CASNELRGNLVLAFF.

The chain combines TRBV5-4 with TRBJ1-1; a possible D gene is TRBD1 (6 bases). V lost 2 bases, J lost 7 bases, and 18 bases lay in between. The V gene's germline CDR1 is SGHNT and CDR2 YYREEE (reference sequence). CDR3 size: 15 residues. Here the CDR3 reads CASSLSPLGADEAFF. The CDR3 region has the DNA TGTGCCAGCAGCTTAAGCCCCCTGGGGGCGGATGAAGCTTTCTTT.

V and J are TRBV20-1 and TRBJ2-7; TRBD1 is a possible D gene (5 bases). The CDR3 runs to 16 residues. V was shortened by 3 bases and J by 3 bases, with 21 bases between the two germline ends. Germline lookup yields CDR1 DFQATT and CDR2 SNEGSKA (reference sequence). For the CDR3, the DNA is TGCAGTGCTAGTTCTATACTGGGGCTAGTAGACTACGAGCAGTACTTC. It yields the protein CSASSILGLVDYEQYF.